This record covers a single T cell receptor (beta chain). As originally analysed: Reference gene primer amplification yielded estimated nucleated cell counts. Some clones are missing from TCRdb's copy, which holds only in-frame ones; the method was immunoSEQ multiplex PCR. The V and J calls and the clone size are those of that table, but D and trimming were determined from the DNA. The sample has around 90,000 clones; about 90% are singletons. This entry is derived from a study of blood T cell repertoires in COVID-19. Study summary: Samples came from the United States, Italy and Spain, spanning acute and convalescent COVID-19. Nucleic acid was either cDNA or gDNA, and it came from T cells, B-cell-depleted T cells, or PBMCs.

The germline V gene encodes CDR1 KGHSH and CDR2 LQKENI. V was cut by 3 bases and J by 0 bases, with 14 bases left in between. This CDR3 is built from 17 residues. The sequenced sample consisted of peripheral blood. This TCR came from a male donor with acute or convalescent COVID-19. The genes are TRBV18 and TRBJ2-2; D is unclear. The CDR3 sequence is CASSPFTRSSNTGELFF. The CDR3 DNA is TGTGCCAGCTCACCCTTTACGCGGTCCTCGAACACCGGGGAGCTGTTTTTT.